Below, 8 T cell receptor beta chains from the same sample are listed, as sequenced in a study of molecular identifiers for immune sequencing clone quantification. TCRdb fed the PCR reads into MiXCR, producing one record per CDR3 protein. The profile shows 600,000 to 650,000 distinct CDR3 sequences, around 20% of them singletons. The sequenced sample was naive CD8+ T cells from blood, with Jurkat cell RNA spiked in. Subset of the sample: FACS-sorted CD8+CD4-CCR7+CD45RA+ naive T cells. These receptors all stem from a human donor in good health. Some libraries in this study had Jurkat cell RNA spiked in.

This CDR3 reads CASSIGSGSYEQYF. The CDR3, as DNA: TGTGCCAGTAGTATTGGGTCGGGATCCTACGAGCAGTACTTC. The chain has TRBV19 and TRBJ2-7; tentative D call: TRBD2 (5 bases). The V end lost 3 bases, the J end lost 1 base, and 10 bases lay between the germline ends. Germline V CDR1 and CDR2: LNHDA, SQIVND (reference sequence). The CDR3 covers 14 residues.

This chain joins TRBV3-1 and TRBJ2-1; the match to TRBD1 covers 10 bases. J gave up 2 bases and V 0 bases, and 4 bases lay outside the gene matches. The CDR3 contains 17 residues. CDR1 and CDR2 (germline): LGHDT, YNNKEL (reference sequence). CDR3 in DNA: TGTGCCAGCAGCCAAGATACCGGGACAGGGGCCTACAATGAGCAGTTCTTC. Encoded protein: CASSQDTGTGAYNEQFF.

The chain uses TRBV29-1 and TRBJ2-2; D is ambiguous. The CDR3 length is 12 residues. In germline, CDR1 is SQVTM, CDR2 ANQGSEA. V was shortened by 7 bases and J by 4 bases, with 10 bases between the two germline ends. CDR3 bases: TGCAGCGCGAACGTTTTCACCGGGGAGCTGTTTTTT. Translation gives CSANVFTGELFF.

The table lists this clonotype with many counts. This rearrangement joins TRBV13 to TRBJ2-7, with TRBD1 matching 9 bases. V gave up 3 bases and J gave up 2 bases; unmatched junction bases: 8. The CDR3 contains 16 residues. CDR1 PRHDT and CDR2 FYEKMQ come from the germline V gene (reference sequence). CDR3 nucleotide sequence: TGTGCCAGCAGCTTCGTCGAGGACAGGGGTGCCTACGAGCAGTACTTC. This encodes CASSFVEDRGAYEQYF.

This clonotype has just a few counts. This chain uses TRBV11-2 with TRBJ1-6; no firm D call. V was clipped by 8 bases and J by 8 bases, with 10 bases between them. This CDR3 region has 12 residues. CDR1 and CDR2 from the germline V gene are SGHAT and FQNNGV. The CDR3: CASESPDSPLHF. The CDR3 DNA reads TGTGCCAGCGAGTCCCCCGATTCACCCCTCCACTTT.

On this clonotype itself: A read error may explain this, as a much larger clone is one base away. V gene TRBV6-5 combines with J gene TRBJ2-1; possibly TRBD2 for D (5 bases). V was pared by 10 bases and J by 7 bases, with 14 bases between. The CDR3 spans 12 residues. Germline CDR1 and CDR2: MNHEY and SVGAGI. The CDR3 reads CANRNGKNEQFF. In DNA form, the CDR3 reads TGTGCCAACAGAAACGGGAAGAATGAGCAGTTCTTC.

This chain joins TRBV28 and TRBJ2-5; tentative D call: TRBD2 (6 bases). The ends were cut back, 5 bases at V and 9 bases at J, with 19 bases in the middle. The germline gives CDR1 MDHEN, CDR2 SYDVKM. There are 14 residues in the CDR3. The CDR3 loop reads CASSPNDYWEAQYF. CDR3 nucleotide sequence: TGTGCCAGCAGTCCAAACGACTATTGGGAGGCCCAGTACTTC.

This clonotype was seen at least ten times. The J gene is TRBJ1-1, the V gene TRBV20-1; 7 bases are shared with TRBD1. The length of the CDR3 is 12 residues. Germline V lookup: CDR1 DFQATT, CDR2 SNEGSKA (reference sequence). With V trimmed by 3 bases and J by 7 bases, 5 bases remained unmatched. The CDR3 protein is CSASTGDGEAFF. For the CDR3, the DNA is TGCAGTGCTAGTACAGGGGATGGTGAAGCTTTCTTT.